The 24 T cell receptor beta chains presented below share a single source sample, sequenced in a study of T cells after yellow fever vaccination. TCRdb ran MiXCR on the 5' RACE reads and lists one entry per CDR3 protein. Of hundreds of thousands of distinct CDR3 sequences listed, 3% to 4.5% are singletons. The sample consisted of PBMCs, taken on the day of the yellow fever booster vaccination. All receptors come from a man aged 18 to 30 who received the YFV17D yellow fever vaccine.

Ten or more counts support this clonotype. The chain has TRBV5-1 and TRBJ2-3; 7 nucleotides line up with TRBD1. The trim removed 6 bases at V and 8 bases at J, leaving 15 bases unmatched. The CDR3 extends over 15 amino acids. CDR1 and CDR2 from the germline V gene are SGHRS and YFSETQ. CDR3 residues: CASNPSGTVLFTQYF. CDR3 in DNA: TGCGCCAGCAACCCGTCCGGGACAGTATTATTTACGCAGTATTTT.

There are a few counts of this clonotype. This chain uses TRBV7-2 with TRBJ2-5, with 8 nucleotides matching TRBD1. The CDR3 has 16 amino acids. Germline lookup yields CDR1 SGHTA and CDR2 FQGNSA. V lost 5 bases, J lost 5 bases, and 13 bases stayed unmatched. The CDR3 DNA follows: TGTGCCAGCAGCCCACCTTCGCAGGGGGCCTGGGAGACCCAGTACTTC. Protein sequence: CASSPPSQGAWETQYF.

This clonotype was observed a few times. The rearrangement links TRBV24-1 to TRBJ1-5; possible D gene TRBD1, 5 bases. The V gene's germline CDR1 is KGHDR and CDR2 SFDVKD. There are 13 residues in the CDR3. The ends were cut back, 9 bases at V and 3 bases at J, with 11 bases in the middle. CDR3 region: CATCGGNNQPQHF. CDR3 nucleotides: TGTGCCACCTGCGGGGGGAACAATCAGCCCCAGCATTTT.

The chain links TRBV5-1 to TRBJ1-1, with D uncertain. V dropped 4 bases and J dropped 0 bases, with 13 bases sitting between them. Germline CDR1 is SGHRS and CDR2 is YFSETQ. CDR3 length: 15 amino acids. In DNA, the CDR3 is TGCGCCAGCAGCCCAGTTCCTCATTTGAACACTGAAGCTTTCTTT. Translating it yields CASSPVPHLNTEAFF.

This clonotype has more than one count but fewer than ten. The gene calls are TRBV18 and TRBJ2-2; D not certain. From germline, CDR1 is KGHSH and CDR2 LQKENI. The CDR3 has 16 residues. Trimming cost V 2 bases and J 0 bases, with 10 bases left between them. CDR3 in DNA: TGTGCCAGCTCACCAGGCGTCCAGCCGAACACCGGGGAGCTGTTTTTT. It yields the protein CASSPGVQPNTGELFF.

The CDR3 coding sequence is TGTGCCAGCAGCCAGGGGGGCACAGGGGCCTCCTACAATGAGCAGTTCTTC. Amino acid sequence: CASSQGGTGASYNEQFF. The chain employs TRBV11-1 and TRBJ2-1; tentative D call: TRBD1 (7 bases). Deletions cut 5 bases from V and 0 bases from J, with 17 bases between. Looked up from germline, CDR1 is SGHAT and CDR2 is FQDESV (reference sequence). The CDR3 extends over 17 amino acids.

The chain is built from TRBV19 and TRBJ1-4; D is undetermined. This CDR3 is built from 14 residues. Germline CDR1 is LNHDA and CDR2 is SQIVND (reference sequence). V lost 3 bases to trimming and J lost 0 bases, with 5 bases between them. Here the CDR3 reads CASSIDATNEKLFF. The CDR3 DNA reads TGTGCCAGTAGTATCGACGCAACTAATGAAAAACTGTTTTTT.

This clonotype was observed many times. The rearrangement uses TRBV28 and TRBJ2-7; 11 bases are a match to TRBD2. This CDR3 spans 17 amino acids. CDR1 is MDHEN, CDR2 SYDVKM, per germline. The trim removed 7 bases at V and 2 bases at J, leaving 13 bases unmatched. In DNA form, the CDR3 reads TGTGCCAGCACCCTAAACTCACTAGCGGGGGAGCCCTACGAGCAGTACGTC. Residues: CASTLNSLAGEPYEQYV.

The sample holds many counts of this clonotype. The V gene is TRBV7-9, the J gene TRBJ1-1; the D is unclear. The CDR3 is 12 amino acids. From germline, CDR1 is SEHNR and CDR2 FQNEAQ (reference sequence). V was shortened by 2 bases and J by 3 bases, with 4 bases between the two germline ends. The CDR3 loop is CASSLLDTEAFF. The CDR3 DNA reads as TGTGCCAGCAGCTTATTAGACACTGAAGCTTTCTTT.

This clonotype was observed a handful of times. CDR3 sequence (DNA): TGTGCCAGCAGCCCAAGGCTGGGACAGGGGGCTGGAAACACCATATATTTT. Translation: CASSPRLGQGAGNTIYF. This chain connects TRBV7-9 to TRBJ1-3, with TRBD1 identical over 11 bases. Germline trimming cut 5 bases from V and 2 bases from J; bases unmatched to any gene: 8. The germline CDR1 and CDR2 sequences are SEHNR and FQNEAQ (reference sequence). The CDR3 extends over 17 amino acids.

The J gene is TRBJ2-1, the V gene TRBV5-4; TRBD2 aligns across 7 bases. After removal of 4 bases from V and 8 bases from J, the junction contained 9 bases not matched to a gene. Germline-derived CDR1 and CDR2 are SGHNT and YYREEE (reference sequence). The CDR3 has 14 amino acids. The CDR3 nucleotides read TGTGCCAGCAGCCAAGGACTAGGCGGGGATGAGCAGTTCTTC. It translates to CASSQGLGGDEQFF.

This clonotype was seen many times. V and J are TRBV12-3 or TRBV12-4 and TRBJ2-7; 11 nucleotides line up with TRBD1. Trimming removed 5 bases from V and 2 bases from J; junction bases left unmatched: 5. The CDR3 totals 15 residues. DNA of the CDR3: TGTGCCAGCAGTGGGGGACAGGGGGTGCCCTACGAGCAGTACGTC. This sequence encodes CASSGGQGVPYEQYV.

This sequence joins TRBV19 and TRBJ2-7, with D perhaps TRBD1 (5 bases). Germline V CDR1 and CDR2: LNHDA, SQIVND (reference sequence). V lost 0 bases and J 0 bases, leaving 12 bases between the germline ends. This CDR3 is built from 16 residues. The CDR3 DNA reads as TGTGCCAGTAGTATAGATTTCCAGGGAAACTCCTACGAGCAGTACTTC. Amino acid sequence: CASSIDFQGNSYEQYF.

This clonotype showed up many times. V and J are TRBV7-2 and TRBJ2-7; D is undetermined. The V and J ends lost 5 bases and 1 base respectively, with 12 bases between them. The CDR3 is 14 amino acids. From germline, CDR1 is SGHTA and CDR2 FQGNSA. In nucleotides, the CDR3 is TGTGCCAGCAGCCCCGGGTGGGTATCCTACGAGCAGTACTTC. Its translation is CASSPGWVSYEQYF.

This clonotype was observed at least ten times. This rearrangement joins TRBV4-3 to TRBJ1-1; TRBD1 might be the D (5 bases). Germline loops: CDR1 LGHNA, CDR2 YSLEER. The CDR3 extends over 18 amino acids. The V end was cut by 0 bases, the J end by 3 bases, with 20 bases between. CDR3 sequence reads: CASSQDDPRGVGDTEAFF. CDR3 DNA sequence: TGCGCCAGCAGCCAAGATGACCCTCGGGGTGTAGGGGACACTGAAGCTTTCTTT.

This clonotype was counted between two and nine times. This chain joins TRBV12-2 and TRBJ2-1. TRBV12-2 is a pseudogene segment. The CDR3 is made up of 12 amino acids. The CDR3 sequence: CASRLGMGEQFF. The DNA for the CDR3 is TGTGCAAGTCGCTTAGGGATGGGTGAGCAGTTCTTC.

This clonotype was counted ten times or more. CDR3 in amino acids: CASSPGGRNEQFF. The CDR3 DNA follows: TGTGCCAGCAGCCCCGGGGGCCGCAATGAGCAGTTCTTC. This rearrangement joins TRBV7-3 to TRBJ2-1; the D gene could be TRBD1 or TRBD2 (6 bases each). CDR3 size: 13 residues. Deletions cut 5 bases from V and 6 bases from J, with 11 bases between. CDR1 is SGHTA and CDR2 is FQGTGA in the germline V gene.

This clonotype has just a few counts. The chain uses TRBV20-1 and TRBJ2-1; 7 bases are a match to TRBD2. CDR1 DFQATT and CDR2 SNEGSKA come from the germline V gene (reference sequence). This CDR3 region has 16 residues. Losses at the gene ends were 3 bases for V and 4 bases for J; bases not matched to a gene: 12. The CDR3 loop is CSASRYIAGAYNEQFF. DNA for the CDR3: TGCAGTGCTAGCAGGTATATAGCGGGCGCATACAATGAGCAGTTCTTC.

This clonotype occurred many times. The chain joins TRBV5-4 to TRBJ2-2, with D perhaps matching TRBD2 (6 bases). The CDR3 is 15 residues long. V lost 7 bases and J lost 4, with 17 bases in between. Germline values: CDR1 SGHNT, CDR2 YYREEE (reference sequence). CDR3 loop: CASGAGTSSTGELFF. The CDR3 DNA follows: TGTGCCAGCGGGGCGGGGACCTCTAGCACCGGGGAGCTGTTTTTT.

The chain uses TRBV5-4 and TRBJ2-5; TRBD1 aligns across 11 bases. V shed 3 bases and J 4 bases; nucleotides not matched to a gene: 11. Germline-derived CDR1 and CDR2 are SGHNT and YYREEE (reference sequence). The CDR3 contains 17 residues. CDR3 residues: CASSYTFGGQGVETQYF. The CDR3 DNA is TGTGCCAGCAGCTACACTTTCGGGGGACAGGGGGTAGAGACCCAGTACTTC.

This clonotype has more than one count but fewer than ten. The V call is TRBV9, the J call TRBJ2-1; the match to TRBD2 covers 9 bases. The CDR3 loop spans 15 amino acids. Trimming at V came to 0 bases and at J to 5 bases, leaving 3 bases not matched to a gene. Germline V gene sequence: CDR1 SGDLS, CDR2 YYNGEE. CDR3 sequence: CASSVGSGRNNEQFF. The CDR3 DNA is TGTGCCAGCAGCGTAGGTAGCGGGAGAAACAATGAGCAGTTCTTC.

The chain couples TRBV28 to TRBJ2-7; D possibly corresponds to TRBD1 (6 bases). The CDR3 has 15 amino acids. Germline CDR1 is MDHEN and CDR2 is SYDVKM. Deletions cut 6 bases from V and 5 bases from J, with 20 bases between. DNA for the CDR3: TGTGCCAGCAGCTCCCACAGGGTGGAATTCCACGAGCAGTACGTC. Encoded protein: CASSSHRVEFHEQYV.

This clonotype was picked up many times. CDR3 DNA sequence: TGCAGTGCTCTCCCGACTTTAAACACTGAAGCTTTCTTT. This encodes CSALPTLNTEAFF. The V call is TRBV20-1, the J call TRBJ1-1; D unclear. V lost 5 bases and J 2 bases, leaving 12 bases between the germline ends. The germline gives CDR1 DFQATT, CDR2 SNEGSKA (reference sequence). The CDR3 totals 13 residues.

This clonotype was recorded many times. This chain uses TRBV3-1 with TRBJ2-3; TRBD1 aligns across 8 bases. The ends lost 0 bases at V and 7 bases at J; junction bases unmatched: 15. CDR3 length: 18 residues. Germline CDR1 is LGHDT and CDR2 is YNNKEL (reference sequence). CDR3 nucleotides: TGTGCCAGCAGCCAAGAGAAGATCACAGGGGGGACCTTTTATACGCAGTATTTT. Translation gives CASSQEKITGGTFYTQYF.